The present TCR beta chain was sequenced within a study of patients and donors after allogeneic stem cell transplantation (dated by TCRdb to 2018 to 2020). This clonotype was seen at least ten times. Which antigen it targets is not known. No base-level quality is on record; no much larger clone is a single base apart. The library was obtained by RT-PCR. TCRdb names NextSeq 550 as the instrument used. Clones were called with MiXCR by TCRdb after fastp trimmed the public reads at Q25, and only in-frame beta chains were retained. Every entry covers one CDR3 protein and lists the most common genes and DNA from its rows. The sample table holds tens of thousands of distinct CDR3 sequences, of which roughly 4.9% were seen once. The ten most abundant clones make up around 3% of the sample. The CDR3 measures 15 amino acids from cysteine to phenylalanine. CDR3 DNA only is kept here, 45 bases in frame from base 1. CDR1 and CDR2 are read off the germline V gene (reference sequence) as GTSNPN and SVGIG. V is trimmed back by 2 bases and J by 8 bases, and the junction contains 7 bases that no gene match accounts for.

Material for sequencing was blood, either unsorted or a sorted T cell fraction (not recorded which). This clonotype was obtained from a human donor who was either an allogeneic HSCT recipient or a stem cell or donor lymphocyte infusion donor (not recorded which). It is not recorded whose cells these are; they may come from a transplant donor. The chain is made from TRBV30 and TRBJ1-4, and TRBD1 aligns with 11 junction nucleotides. The CDR3 amino acid sequence is: CAWSPTGTGGEKLFF. The DNA is as follows: TGTGCCTGGAGTCCTACCGGGACAGGGGGAGAAAAACTGTTTTTT.